This T cell receptor beta chain was retrieved from a study of blood T cell repertoires in COVID-19. TCRdb's copy holds only in-frame clones and misses some; the assay was immunoSEQ multiplex PCR. The table records about 220,000 clones, 70% to 90% of them present only once. CDR3 length: 13 amino acids. Trimming removed 7 bases at V and 5 bases at J, with 12 bases between. The sequencing input was peripheral blood. The chain combines TRBV12-3 or TRBV12-4 with TRBJ1-3, with D tentatively TRBD1 (6 bases). This TCR came from a man aged 50 or older who had recovered from COVID-19. The CDR3 sequence is CASIETGRNTIYF. DNA for the CDR3: TGTGCCAGCATCGAGACAGGAAGAAACACCATATATTTT.